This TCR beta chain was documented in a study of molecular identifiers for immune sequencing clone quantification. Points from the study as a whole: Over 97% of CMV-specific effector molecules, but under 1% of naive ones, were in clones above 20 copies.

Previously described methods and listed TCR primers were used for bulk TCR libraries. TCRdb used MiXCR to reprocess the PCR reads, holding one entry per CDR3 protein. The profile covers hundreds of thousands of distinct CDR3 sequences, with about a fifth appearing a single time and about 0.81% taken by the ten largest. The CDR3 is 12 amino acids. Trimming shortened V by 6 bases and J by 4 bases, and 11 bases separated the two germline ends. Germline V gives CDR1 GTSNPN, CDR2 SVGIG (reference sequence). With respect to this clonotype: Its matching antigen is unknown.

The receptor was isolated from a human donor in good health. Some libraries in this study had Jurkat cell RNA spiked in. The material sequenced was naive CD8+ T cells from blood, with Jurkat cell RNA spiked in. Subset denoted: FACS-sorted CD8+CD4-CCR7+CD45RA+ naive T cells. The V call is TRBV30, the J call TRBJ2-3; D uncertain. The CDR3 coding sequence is TGTGCCTGTAGAGAGGTGGCAGATACGCAGTATTTT. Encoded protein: CACREVADTQYF.